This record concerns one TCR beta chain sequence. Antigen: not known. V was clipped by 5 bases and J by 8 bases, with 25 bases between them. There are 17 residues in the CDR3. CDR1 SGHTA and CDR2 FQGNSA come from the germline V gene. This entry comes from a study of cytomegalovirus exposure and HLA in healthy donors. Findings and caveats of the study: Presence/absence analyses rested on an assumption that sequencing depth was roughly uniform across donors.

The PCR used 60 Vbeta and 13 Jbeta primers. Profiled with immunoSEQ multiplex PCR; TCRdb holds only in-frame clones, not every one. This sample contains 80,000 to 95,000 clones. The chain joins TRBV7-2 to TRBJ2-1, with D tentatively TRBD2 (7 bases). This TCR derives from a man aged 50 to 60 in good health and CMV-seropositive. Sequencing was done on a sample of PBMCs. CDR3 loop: CASSPYLRGGAGDEQFF. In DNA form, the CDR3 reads TGTGCCAGCAGCCCATACCTAAGGGGGGGGGCGGGGGATGAGCAGTTCTTC.